This TCR beta chain emerged from a study of T cells in Graves' hyperthyroidism and ophthalmopathy. Study results and limitations: Blood also carried most thyroid clonotypes expanded above 0.001.

The CDR3 contains 12 residues. Germline CDR1 reads SGHVS; CDR2 reads FNYEAQ. With 4 bases clipped from V and 10 bases from J, the junction kept 4 bases outside the gene matches. The investigators amplified TCR beta CDR3 regions from RNA transcripts. The HTBI primer set served for first-round RT-PCR of the TCR CDR3. In TCRdb, the multiplex PCR reads were re-called with MiXCR into one record per CDR3 protein. The sample carries hundreds of thousands of distinct CDR3 sequences, around 16% recorded once. This clonotype was observed at least ten times. Antigen unknown. Stable Graves' hyperthyroidism meant no ophthalmopathy progression within 18 months. Used for diagnoses were clinical symptoms, serum thyroxine and TRAb, thyroid ultrasound and orbital computed tomography. From around 11 ml of fresh peripheral blood, PBMCs were isolated.

The receptor was isolated from a woman aged 30 to 39 with Graves' hyperthyroidism. The sequencing sample was made of blood. This rearrangement joins TRBV7-6 to TRBJ2-1, with 7 bases fitting TRBD2. CDR3 in DNA: TGTGCCAGCAGCTCTCGAGCGGGAGAGCAGTTCTTC. Amino acids: CASSSRAGEQFF. The whole variable domain, remainder taken from reference TRBV7-6 and TRBJ2-1, is GAGVSQSPRYKVTKRGQDVALRCDPISGHVSLYWYRQALGQGPEFLTYFNYEAQQDKSGLPNDRFSAERPEGSISTLTIQRTEQRDSAMYRCASSSRAGEQFFGPGTRLTVL.